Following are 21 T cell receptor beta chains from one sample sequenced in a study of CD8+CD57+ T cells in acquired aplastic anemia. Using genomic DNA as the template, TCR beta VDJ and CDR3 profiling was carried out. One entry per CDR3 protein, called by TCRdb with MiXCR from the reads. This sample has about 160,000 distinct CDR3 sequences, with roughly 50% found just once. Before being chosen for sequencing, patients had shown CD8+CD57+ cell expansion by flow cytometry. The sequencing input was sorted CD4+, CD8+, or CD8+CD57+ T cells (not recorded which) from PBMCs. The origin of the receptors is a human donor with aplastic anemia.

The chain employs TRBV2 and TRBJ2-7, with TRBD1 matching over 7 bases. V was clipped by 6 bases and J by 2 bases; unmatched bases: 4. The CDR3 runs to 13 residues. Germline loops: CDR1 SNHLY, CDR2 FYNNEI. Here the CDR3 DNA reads TGTGCCAGCAGCGGCGGACAGGCCTACGAGCAGTACTTC. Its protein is CASSGGQAYEQYF. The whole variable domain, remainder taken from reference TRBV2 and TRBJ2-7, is EPEVTQTPSHQVTQMGQEVILRCVPISNHLYFYWYRQILGQKVEFLVSFYNNEISEKSEIFDDQFSVERPDGSNFTLKIRSTKLEDSAMYFCASSGGQAYEQYFGPGTRLTVT.

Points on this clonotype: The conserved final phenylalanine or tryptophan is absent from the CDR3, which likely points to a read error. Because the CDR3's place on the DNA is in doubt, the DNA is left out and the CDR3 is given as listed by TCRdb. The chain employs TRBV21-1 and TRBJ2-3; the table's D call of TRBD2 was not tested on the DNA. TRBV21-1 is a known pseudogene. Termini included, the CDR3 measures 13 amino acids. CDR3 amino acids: CASGLGGTDTQYL.

This CDR3 reads CATSRGLGQETQYF. CDR3 DNA: TGTGCCACCAGCAGAGGTTTGGGACAAGAGACCCAGTACTTC. This chain connects TRBV15 to TRBJ2-5; the D is unclear. The germline V and J ends were trimmed by 1 base and 2 bases, with 8 bases remaining between them. The CDR3 has 14 residues. The germline V gene encodes CDR1 LNHNV and CDR2 YYDKDF (reference sequence).

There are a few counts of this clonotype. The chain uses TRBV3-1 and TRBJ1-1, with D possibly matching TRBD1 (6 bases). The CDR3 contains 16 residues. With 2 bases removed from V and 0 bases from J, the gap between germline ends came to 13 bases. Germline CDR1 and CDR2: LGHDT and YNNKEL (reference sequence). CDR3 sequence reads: CASSQSPGHLNTEAFF. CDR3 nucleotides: TGTGCCAGCAGCCAAAGCCCGGGACACCTGAACACTGAAGCTTTCTTT.

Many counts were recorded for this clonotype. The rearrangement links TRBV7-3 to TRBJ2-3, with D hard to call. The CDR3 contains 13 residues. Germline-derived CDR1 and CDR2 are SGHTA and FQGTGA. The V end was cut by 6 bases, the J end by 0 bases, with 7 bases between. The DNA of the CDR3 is TGTGCCAGCAGGGTTAGTAGCACAGATACGCAGTATTTT. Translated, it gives CASRVSSTDTQYF.

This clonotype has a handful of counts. CDR3 region: CASSLSPNTGELFF. The CDR3 region has the DNA TGTGCCAGCAGTTTAAGCCCGAACACCGGGGAGCTGTTTTTT. This chain links TRBV12-3 or TRBV12-4 with TRBJ2-2, with D hard to call. The CDR3 is 14 residues long. Trimming pared 2 bases from V and 0 bases from J, leaving 4 bases between.

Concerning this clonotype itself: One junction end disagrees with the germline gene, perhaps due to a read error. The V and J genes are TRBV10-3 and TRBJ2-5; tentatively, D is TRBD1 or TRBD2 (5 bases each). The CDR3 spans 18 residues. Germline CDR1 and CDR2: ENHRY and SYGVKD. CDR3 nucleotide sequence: TGTGCCAGCAGTTACCCGACGGGGCAGGGAGCCTACAATGAGACCCAGTACTTC. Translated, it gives CASSYPTGQGAYNETQYF.

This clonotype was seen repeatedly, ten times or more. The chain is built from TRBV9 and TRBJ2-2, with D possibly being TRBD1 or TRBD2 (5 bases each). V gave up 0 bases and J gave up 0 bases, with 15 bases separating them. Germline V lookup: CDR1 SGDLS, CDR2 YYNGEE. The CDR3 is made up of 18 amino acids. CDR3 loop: CASSVAPHRGANTGELFF. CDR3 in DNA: TGTGCCAGCAGCGTAGCCCCTCATCGGGGCGCGAACACCGGGGAGCTGTTTTTT. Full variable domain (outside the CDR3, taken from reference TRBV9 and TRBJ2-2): DSGVTQTPKHLITATGQRVTLRCSPRSGDLSVYWYQQSLDQGLQFLIQYYNGEERAKGNILERFSAQQFPDLHSELNLSSLELGDSALYFCASSVAPHRGANTGELFFGEGSRLTVL.

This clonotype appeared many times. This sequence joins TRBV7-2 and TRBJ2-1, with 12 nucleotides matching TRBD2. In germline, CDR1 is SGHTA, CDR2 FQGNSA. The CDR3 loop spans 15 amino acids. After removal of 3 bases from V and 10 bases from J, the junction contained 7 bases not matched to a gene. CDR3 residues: CASSLGTSGSGEQFF. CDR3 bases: TGTGCCAGCAGCTTGGGGACTAGCGGGTCGGGAGAGCAGTTCTTC.

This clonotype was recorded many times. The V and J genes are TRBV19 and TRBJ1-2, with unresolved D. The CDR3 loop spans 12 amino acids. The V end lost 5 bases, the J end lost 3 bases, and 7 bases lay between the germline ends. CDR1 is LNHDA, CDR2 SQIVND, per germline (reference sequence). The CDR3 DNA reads TGTGCCAGTAGTTCGGGCCACTATGGCTACACCTTC. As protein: CASSSGHYGYTF. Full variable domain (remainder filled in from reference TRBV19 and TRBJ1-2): DGGITQSPKYLFRKEGQNVTLSCEQNLNHDAMYWYRQDPGQGLRLIYYSQIVNDFQKGDIAEGYSVSREKKESFPLTVTSAQKNPTAFYLCASSSGHYGYTFGSGTRLTVV.

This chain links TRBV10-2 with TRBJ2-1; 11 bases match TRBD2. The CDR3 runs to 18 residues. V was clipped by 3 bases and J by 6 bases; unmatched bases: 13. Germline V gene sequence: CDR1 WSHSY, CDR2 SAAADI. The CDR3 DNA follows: TGCGCCAGCAGTGACTCTTACCTTCTAGCGGGGGGTACCAATGAGCAGTTCTTC. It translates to CASSDSYLLAGGTNEQFF.

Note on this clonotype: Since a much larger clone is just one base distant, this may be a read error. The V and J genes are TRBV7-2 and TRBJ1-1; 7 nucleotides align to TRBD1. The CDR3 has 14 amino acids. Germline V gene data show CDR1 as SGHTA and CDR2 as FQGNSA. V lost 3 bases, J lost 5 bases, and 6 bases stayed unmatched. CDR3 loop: CASSLPGGVTEAFF. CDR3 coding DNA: TGTGCCAGCAGCTTGCCAGGGGGGGTTACTGAAGCTTTCTTT.

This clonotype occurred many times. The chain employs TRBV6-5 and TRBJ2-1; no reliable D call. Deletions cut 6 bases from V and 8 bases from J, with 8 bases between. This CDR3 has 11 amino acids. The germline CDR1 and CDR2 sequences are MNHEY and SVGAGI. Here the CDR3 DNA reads TGTGCCAGCAGCCTTGGCTATGAGCAGTTCTTC. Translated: CASSLGYEQFF.

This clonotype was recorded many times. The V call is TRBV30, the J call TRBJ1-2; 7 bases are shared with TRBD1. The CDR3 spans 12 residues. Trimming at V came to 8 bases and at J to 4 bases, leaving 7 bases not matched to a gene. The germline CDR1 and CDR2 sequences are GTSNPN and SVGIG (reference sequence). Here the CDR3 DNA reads TGTGCCGAGAACAGGGGAGGCTATGGCTACACCTTC. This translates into CAENRGGYGYTF. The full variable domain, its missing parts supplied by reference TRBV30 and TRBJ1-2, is SQTIHQWPATLVQPVGSPLSLECTVEGTSNPNLYWYRQAAGRGLQLLFYSVGIGQISSEVPQNLSASRPQDRQFILSSKKLLLSDSGFYLCAENRGGYGYTFGSGTRLTVV.

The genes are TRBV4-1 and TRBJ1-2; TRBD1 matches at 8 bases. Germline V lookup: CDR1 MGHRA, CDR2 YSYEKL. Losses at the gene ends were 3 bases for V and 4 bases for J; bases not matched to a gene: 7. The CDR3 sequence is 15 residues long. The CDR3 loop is CASSHRQGIPYGYTF. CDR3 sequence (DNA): TGCGCCAGCAGCCACAGACAGGGGATCCCCTATGGCTACACCTTC.

The CDR3 DNA follows: TGTGCCAGCAGTGGCGGACAGGGTCCCCACGAGCAGTACTTC. This encodes CASSGGQGPHEQYF. This chain joins TRBV25-1 and TRBJ2-7, with 8 bases identical to TRBD1. Trimming cost V 4 bases and J 5 bases; bases outside gene matches: 7. This CDR3 is 14 amino acids long. CDR1 is MGHDK and CDR2 is SYGVNS in the germline V gene.

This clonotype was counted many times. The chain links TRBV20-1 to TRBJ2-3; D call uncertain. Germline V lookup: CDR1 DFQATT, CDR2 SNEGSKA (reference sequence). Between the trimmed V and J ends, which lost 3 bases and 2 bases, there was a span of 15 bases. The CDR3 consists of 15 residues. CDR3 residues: CSASPSSAFTDTQYF. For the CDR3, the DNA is TGCAGTGCTAGCCCTTCGTCGGCCTTCACAGATACGCAGTATTTT.

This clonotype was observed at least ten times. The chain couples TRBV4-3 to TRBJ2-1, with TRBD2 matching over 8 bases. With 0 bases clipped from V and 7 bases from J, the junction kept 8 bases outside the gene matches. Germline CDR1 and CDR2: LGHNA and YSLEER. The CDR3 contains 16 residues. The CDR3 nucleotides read TGCGCCAGCAGCCAAGATAGCACTAGCGGTGGGAATGAGCAGTTCTTC. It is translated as CASSQDSTSGGNEQFF.

This CDR3 is CATSGTANYEQYV. DNA for the CDR3: TGTGCCACCAGCGGGACAGCCAACTACGAGCAGTACGTC. The rearrangement joins TRBV15 to TRBJ2-7; TRBD1 matches at 7 bases. The CDR3 has 13 amino acids. In germline, CDR1 is LNHNV, CDR2 YYDKDF (reference sequence). V lost 5 bases and J lost 3; bases outside the gene matches: 4.

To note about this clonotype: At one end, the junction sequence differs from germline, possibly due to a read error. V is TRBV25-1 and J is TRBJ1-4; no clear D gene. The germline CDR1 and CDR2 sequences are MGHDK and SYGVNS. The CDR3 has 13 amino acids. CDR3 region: CAGSETANEKLFF. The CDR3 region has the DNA TGTGCCGGCAGTGAAACAGCGAATGAAAAACTGTTTTTT.

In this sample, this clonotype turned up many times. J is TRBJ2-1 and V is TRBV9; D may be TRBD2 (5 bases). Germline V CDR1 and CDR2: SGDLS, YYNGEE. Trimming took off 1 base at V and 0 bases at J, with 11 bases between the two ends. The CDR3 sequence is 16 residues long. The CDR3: CASSVSLAGSYNEQFF. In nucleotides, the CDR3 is TGTGCCAGCAGCGTAAGTCTAGCAGGCTCCTACAATGAGCAGTTCTTC. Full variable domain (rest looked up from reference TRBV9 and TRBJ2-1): DSGVTQTPKHLITATGQRVTLRCSPRSGDLSVYWYQQSLDQGLQFLIQYYNGEERAKGNILERFSAQQFPDLHSELNLSSLELGDSALYFCASSVSLAGSYNEQFFGPGTRLTVL.